This TCR beta chain was captured in a study of early T cells in non-severe SARS-CoV-2 infection. Trimming took off 3 bases at V and 0 bases at J, with 12 bases between the two ends. The CDR3 has 15 residues. Looked up from germline, CDR1 is DFQATT and CDR2 is SNEGSKA (reference sequence). This clonotype was observed many times. Its antigen is unidentified. General study points: VDJdb-based annotation leaned toward anti-spike CD8 responses and missed private and CD4 specificities.

The TCR library protocol attached unique molecular identifiers to the individual cDNA molecules. TCRdb ran MiXCR on the 5' RACE reads and lists one entry per CDR3 protein. The table lists roughly 46,000 distinct CDR3 sequences, around 6.8% of them singletons. The rearrangement joins TRBV20-1 to TRBJ1-5, with TRBD1 as a possible D gene (5 bases). Sequencing was done on a sample of whole blood. The clonotype was recovered from an adult who was a healthcare worker with PCR-confirmed SARS-CoV-2 infection or an uninfected control (not recorded which). The CDR3 here is CSARTGTDSNQPQHF. DNA of the CDR3: TGCAGTGCTAGGACCGGGACGGATAGCAATCAGCCCCAGCATTTT.